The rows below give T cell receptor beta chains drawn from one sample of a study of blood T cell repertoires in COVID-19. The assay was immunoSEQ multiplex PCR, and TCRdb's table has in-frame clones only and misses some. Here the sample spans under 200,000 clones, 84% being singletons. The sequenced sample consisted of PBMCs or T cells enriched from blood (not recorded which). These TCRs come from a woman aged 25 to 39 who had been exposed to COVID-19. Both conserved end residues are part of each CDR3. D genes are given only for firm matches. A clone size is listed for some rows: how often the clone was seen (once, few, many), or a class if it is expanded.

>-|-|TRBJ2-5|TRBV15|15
TGTGCCACCAGCCCCCGCGCCACTAGATCTGAGACCCAGTACTTC
CATSPRATRSETQYF
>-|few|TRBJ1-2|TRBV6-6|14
TGTGCCAGCAGAGATCATCGGGGGTTGGAAGGCTACACCTTC
CASRDHRGLEGYTF
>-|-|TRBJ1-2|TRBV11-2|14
TGTGCCAGCAGCTTAGATGGACAGCCAAATGGCTACACCTTC
CASSLDGQPNGYTF
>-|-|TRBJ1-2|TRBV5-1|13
TGCGCCAGCAGCTTAGTAGCCAACTATGGCTACACCTTC
CASSLVANYGYTF
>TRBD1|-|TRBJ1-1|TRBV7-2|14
TGTGCCAGCAGGGGTGGACAGGGTGGAACTGAAGCTTTCTTT
CASRGGQGGTEAFF
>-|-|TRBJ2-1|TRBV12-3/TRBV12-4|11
TGTGCCAGCACCACCTACAATGAGCAGTTCTTC
CASTTYNEQFF
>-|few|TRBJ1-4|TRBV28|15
TGTGCCAGCAGTTATCGGGGCCTGGGAGGGGAAAAACTGTTTTTT
CASSYRGLGGEKLFF
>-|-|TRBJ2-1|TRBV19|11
TGTGCCAGTACCCCCGGCAATGAGCAGTTCTTC
CASTPGNEQFF
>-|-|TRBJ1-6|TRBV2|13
TGTGCCAGCAGTGGGCAGGGCAATTCACCCCTCCACTTT
CASSGQGNSPLHF
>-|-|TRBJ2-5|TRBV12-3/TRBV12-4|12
TGTGCCAGCAGTTTCCTTTCAGAGACCCAGTACTTC
CASSFLSETQYF